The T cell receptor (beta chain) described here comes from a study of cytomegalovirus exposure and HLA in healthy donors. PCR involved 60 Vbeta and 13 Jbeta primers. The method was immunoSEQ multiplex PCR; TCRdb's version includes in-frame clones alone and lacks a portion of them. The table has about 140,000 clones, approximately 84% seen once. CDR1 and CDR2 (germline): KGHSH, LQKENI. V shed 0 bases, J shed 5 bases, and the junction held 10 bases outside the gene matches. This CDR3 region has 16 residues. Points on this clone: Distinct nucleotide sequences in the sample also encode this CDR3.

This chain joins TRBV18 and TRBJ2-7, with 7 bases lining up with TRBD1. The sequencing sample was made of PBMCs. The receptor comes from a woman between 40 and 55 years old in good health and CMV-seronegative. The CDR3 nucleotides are TGTGCCAGCTCACCACCGGGACAGTCTGTCCTGAACGAGCAGTACTTC. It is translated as CASSPPGQSVLNEQYF. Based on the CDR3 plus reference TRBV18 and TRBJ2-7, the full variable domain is NAGVMQNPRHLVRRRGQEARLRCSPMKGHSHVYWYRQLPEEGLKFMVYLQKENIIDESGMPKERFSAEFPKEGPSILRIQQVVRGDSAAYFCASSPPGQSVLNEQYFGPGTRLTVT.